This T cell receptor (beta chain) was sequenced for a study of identical twins (dated by TCRdb to about 2016). For the study in its entirety: TCR alpha and beta repertoires from monozygotic twins, unrelated adults of various ages and cord blood were deep-sequenced to test whether fetal clonotypes persist. Replicate twin experiments were performed at different times using different library preparation protocols to rule out contamination. The investigation overall reported the following: In beta out-of-frame sequences, excess twin sharing was weaker, because having fewer shared sequences lowered the signal-to-noise ratio. Abundant cord blood beta clonotypes carried fewer insertions; young adult naive repertoires showed a weaker similar trend, while memory repertoires showed none. Zero-insertion analyses could be partly confounded by invariant T cells such as MAIT and iNKT, although diverse VJ usage argued against such confounding for most clonotypes. Conclusions relied on cross-sectional statistical analysis, since the same donors could not be followed over many years. Out-of-frame TCR alpha sharing in monozygotic twins was systematically underestimated by recombination models, whereas sharing between unrelated individuals was in agreement with the recombination models. Compared with coincidental sharing between unrelated individuals, an excess of low generation-probability sequences was observed among out-of-frame TCR alpha sequences shared between twins.

V is cut by 5 bases and J by 4 bases, and the space between the germline ends is 17 bases. CDR1 and CDR2 are read off the germline V gene as SGHTA and FQGNSA. The CDR3 sequence holds 16 residues, the cysteine and phenylalanine included. CDR3 DNA only is kept here, 48 bases in frame from base 1. Turning to this clonotype: It lacks a known antigen. No much larger clone is present one base from it, and per-base qualities are unavailable.

The library was produced with 5' RACE. The data were produced on an Illumina HiSeq 2000. Template switching introduced a universal primer binding site; the final cDNA contained a unique molecular identifier, enabling accurate counting of TCR cDNA molecules. First-strand cDNA for TCR alpha and beta chains was synthesized from specific primers in the conserved constant-segment region. To control for contamination, every cDNA library was double barcoded, receiving both a SMART-Mk sample barcode and Illumina barcodes. TruSeq adapter sequences and Illumina sample barcodes were added in two successive PCR steps. Sequencing of the TCR alpha and beta cDNA libraries was done on the Illumina HiSeq platform using custom primers. Regarding the original processing steps: Unique molecular identifiers were extracted from raw reads with MiGEC, and CDR3 positions were determined with MiXCR. Recombination models were inferred per individual with the repgenHMM and IGoR tools using an EM algorithm. The tcR package in R was used for shared clonotype analysis, with sharing normalized by the product of cloneset sizes. Out-of-frame nonproductive sequences were analyzed to study raw recombination free of thymic and clonal selection effects. TCRdb ran its own pipeline on the public reads, namely fastp trimming at Q25 and MiXCR clone calling, and kept in-frame beta chains. Every distinct CDR3 protein forms one entry, paired with its most common genes and DNA. These V and J calls are TCRdb output, not the study's own analysis. Within this sample are approximately 250,000 distinct CDR3 sequences, with over 5% of them counted one time only. The ten most abundant clones make up 13% to 15% of the sample.

Only healthy Caucasian donors were included. The twin cohort consisted of three pairs of female monozygotic twins, all aged about 18 to 29 years. CD4+ and CD8+ T cell populations were isolated with positive isolation kits from Invitrogen. These data were also reused for a study on T cells expressing NK-cell markers. As described in the second report: Several donors provided sorted CD3+CD56+NKG2C+, CD3+CD56+NKG2C- and CD3+CD56-NKG2C+ T-cell subsets, whose TCR beta-chain repertoires were profiled. Seven of the eight sequenced donors were HCMV-seropositive and one was HCMV-seronegative. In several experiments an anti-gammadeltaTCR antibody was added to restrict sorting to alphabetaTCR-expressing T cells. In six or seven donors, the dominant CD3+CD56+NKG2C+ clonotypes ranked among the top 10 CD8+ clonotypes, making up roughly 1.0-7.5% of CD8+ T cells. Those dominant clonotypes were again the most abundant among CD3+CD56-NKG2C+ cells in four donors, at about 25-60.1%. It remained unclear whether the expanded NKG2C-expressing T cell clones were specific for HCMV antigens. All eight donors whose samples were sequenced were randomly selected healthy volunteers, three of them men and five women. HCMV serostatus was determined by detecting HCMV-specific IgG in serum with a commercial ELISA kit. MIGEC handled demultiplexing of the reads and grouping by UMI, while MiTCR was used to assemble and quantify clonotypes. Only TCR cDNA sequences supported by at least two reads were kept to exclude erroneous sequences. Downstream repertoire analysis used the tcR package, and clonotypes were matched across fractions by CDR3 nucleotide sequence plus V segment. VDJmatch was used to annotate antigen specificity against VDJdb, with one amino acid substitution in CDR3 permitted.

The sample was CD8+ T cells sorted from blood. This chain joins TRBV7-2 to TRBJ1-4; the best D guess is TRBD1, with 6 bases matching. This receptor was taken from a woman under 30 in good health. The nucleotide sequence is given as TGTGCCAGCAGCCTCGGACAGCGCAGCTATAATGAAAAACTGTTTTTT. Translated, this is CASSLGQRSYNEKLFF.